These 10 T cell receptor beta chains share one sample of origin, sequenced in a study of blood T cells in healthy people across ages (dated by TCRdb to 2015 to 2017). Libraries were built with 5' RACE. The sequencing machine was an Illumina HiSeq 2500. A second PCR of about 6 to 12 cycles was run with a J-beta primer mix and a sample-barcoded 5' primer. Starting from the raw public reads, TCRdb applied fastp trimming at Q25, assembled clones with MiXCR and retained in-frame beta chains. Entries are consolidated by CDR3 protein sequence, retaining the most common genes and DNA. In this sample the table shows approximately 800,000 distinct CDR3 sequences, about 46% of which occur a single time. The top ten hold 15% to 20% of the sample. The material sequenced was blood. Receptors were obtained from a man at least 80 years old in good health.

This chain connects TRBV29-1 to TRBJ2-7; D not resolved. The CDR3 contains 14 residues. V was cut by 5 bases and J by 2 bases, with 16 bases left in between. Germline V gene lookup returns CDR1 SQVTM and CDR2 ANQGSEA. This CDR3 reads CSVQPGVGTYEQYF. Written as DNA, the CDR3 is TGCAGCGTTCAGCCCGGAGTTGGGACCTACGAGCAGTACTTC.

Worth noting for this clonotype: With a much larger clone just one base away, this may be a read error. The rearrangement links TRBV7-3 to TRBJ2-1, with a weak D call TRBD2 (6 bases). Trimming removed 5 bases from V and 10 bases from J, with 18 bases in between. CDR1 is SGHTA and CDR2 is FQGTGA in the germline V gene. The CDR3 consists of 14 residues. CDR3 nucleotides: TGTGCCAGCAGCGCCGGGGGTTTGGTCGCGGAGCAGTTCTTC. It encodes CASSAGGLVAEQFF.

The chain joins TRBV25-1 to TRBJ2-5; 7 nucleotides align to TRBD2. Per the germline V gene, CDR1 is MGHDK and CDR2 is SYGVNS. The CDR3 covers 14 residues. The V segment lost 10 bases and the J segment 4 bases; nucleotides outside the gene matches: 12. CDR3 in amino acids: CATSIIGGVETQYF. Written as DNA, the CDR3 is TGTGCCACGTCCATAATTGGGGGGGTAGAGACCCAGTACTTC.

The chain is built from TRBV7-2 and TRBJ2-3; a weak D match, TRBD1 (6 bases). Germline V gives CDR1 SGHTA, CDR2 FQGNSA. CDR3 length equals 14 residues. V was cut by 1 base and J by 9 bases, with 14 bases left in between. As DNA, the CDR3 is TGTGCCAGCAGCTTAGTAGGTCAGGGGTACACGCAGTATTTT. Amino acid sequence: CASSLVGQGYTQYF.

For this clonotype: A read error may explain this, as a much larger clone is one base away. V gene TRBV20-1 combines with J gene TRBJ2-3; possible D gene TRBD1, 6 bases. Germline V gene sequence: CDR1 DFQATT, CDR2 SNEGSKA (reference sequence). The CDR3 consists of 13 residues. This CDR3 is CSANGQSTDTQYF. In DNA form, the CDR3 reads TGCAGCGCGAACGGACAGAGCACAGATACGCAGTATTTT.

The rearrangement joins TRBV25-1 to TRBJ1-1; the D gene is possibly TRBD1 (5 bases). The CDR3 covers 14 residues. V was pared by 2 bases and J by 1 base, with 8 bases between. The germline gives CDR1 MGHDK, CDR2 SYGVNS. The CDR3 loop is CASSEVGGNTEAFF. CDR3 in DNA: TGTGCCAGCAGTGAAGTGGGGGGGAACACTGAAGCTTTCTTT.

CDR3 nucleotide sequence: TGCGCCAGCAGCCTTGATTCGAACAGGGCCGAGACGCAGTATTTT. Translation gives CASSLDSNRAETQYF. The chain is built from TRBV5-1 and TRBJ2-3; TRBD1 is a possible D gene (6 bases). The CDR3 sequence is 15 residues long. Looked up from germline, CDR1 is SGHRS and CDR2 is YFSETQ. With 4 bases removed from V and 9 bases from J, the gap between germline ends came to 21 bases. Combining the CDR3 with reference TRBV5-1 and TRBJ2-3 gives the whole variable domain KAGVTQTPRYLIKTRGQQVTLSCSPISGHRSVSWYQQTPGQGLQFLFEYFSETQRNKGNFPGRFSGRQFSNSRSEMNVSTLELGDSALYLCASSLDSNRAETQYFGPGTRLTVL.

The count of this clonotype is one. A much bigger clone sits one base away, suggesting this may be a read error. The chain links TRBV20-1 to TRBJ2-5, with 9 bases lining up with TRBD1. The CDR3 is 15 amino acids. The trim removed 6 bases at V and 3 bases at J, leaving 11 bases unmatched. CDR1 is DFQATT, CDR2 SNEGSKA, per germline (reference sequence). The CDR3 region has the DNA TGCAGTGCGATCAATAGACAGGGGGGGAAAGAGACCCAGTACTTC. It is translated as CSAINRQGGKETQYF.

The rearrangement links TRBV5-1 to TRBJ1-4; D gene ambiguous. The germline V gene encodes CDR1 SGHRS and CDR2 YFSETQ. V was pared by 4 bases and J by 4 bases, with 14 bases between. The CDR3 is 15 amino acids. The CDR3 reads CASSPRSAINEKLFF. Written as DNA, the CDR3 is TGCGCCAGCAGCCCCCGATCGGCAATTAATGAAAAACTGTTTTTT.

This clonotype was counted between two and nine times. The chain uses TRBV12-3 or TRBV12-4 and TRBJ2-1; TRBD2 might be the D (6 bases). Deletions cut 6 bases from V and 0 bases from J, with 15 bases between. This CDR3 has 16 residues. The CDR3 here is CASSFSGSHSYNEQFF. CDR3 bases: TGTGCCAGCAGCTTTAGCGGAAGTCACTCCTACAATGAGCAGTTCTTC.